The sequence of this T cell receptor (beta chain) was determined in a study of blood T cell repertoires in COVID-19. Study summary: Both acute and convalescent COVID-19 samples were obtained from the United States, Italy and Spain. Sources were T cells, B-cell-depleted T cells, or PBMCs; the material itself was cDNA or gDNA.

CDR1 and CDR2 from the germline V gene are LNHDA and SQIVND (reference sequence). The CDR3 loop spans 12 amino acids. The V end was cut by 0 bases, the J end by 9 bases, with 6 bases between. Authors' methods: Amplifying reference gene primers gave estimates of nucleated cell counts. Repertoires were generated with immunoSEQ multiplex PCR, while TCRdb's copy carries only in-frame clones and drops some. The V and J calls and clone size come from that table; D and trimming were worked out from the DNA. The sample consists of about 320,000 clones, approximately 88% of them appearing once. Sequencing was carried out using peripheral blood. The rearrangement uses TRBV19 and TRBJ1-5; D is ambiguous. The sequence came from a man between 18 and 35 years old who had recovered from COVID-19. The CDR3 loop is CASSIDRGPQHF. CDR3 coding DNA: TGTGCCAGTAGTATAGATCGAGGGCCCCAGCATTTT.